This T cell receptor (beta chain) emerged from a study of control samples from healthy donors and cancer patients. Germline V lookup: CDR1 MNHEY, CDR2 SVGEGT. J was trimmed by 7 bases and V by 6 bases; bases with no gene match: 5. The CDR3 has 13 amino acids. The repertoire was sequenced with immunoSEQ multiplex PCR; TCRdb's copy has only in-frame clones and lacks some. The sample consists of over 150,000 clones, 94% of them appearing once. The receptor's source is a woman between 18 and 30 years old in good health. Material: blood. The chain combines TRBV6-2 or TRBV6-3 with TRBJ2-4, with 8 bases that match TRBD1. The CDR3 coding sequence is TGTGCCAGCAGCCCAGGGGGCCTGAACATTCAGTACTTC. It encodes CASSPGGLNIQYF.